The 6 T cell receptor beta chains given below trace back to one sample, sequenced in a study of CD8 T cells in ankylosing spondylitis. Notes on the study in general: Apparently characteristic of ankylosing spondylitis blood was a TCR beta motif (about 8 highly homologous variants).

TCRdb reprocessed the 5' RACE reads via MiXCR and lists one record per CDR3 protein. The sample has some 450,000 distinct CDR3 sequences, roughly 17% seen once. For these receptors, no antigen is known. The material sequenced was blood, either unsorted or a sorted T cell fraction (not recorded which). These receptors all come from a male donor with ankylosing spondylitis.

V usage is TRBV7-8 and J usage is TRBJ1-3; D is unresolved. From germline, CDR1 is SGHVS and CDR2 FQNEAQ. This CDR3 contains 16 residues. Trimming cost V 1 base and J 0 bases, with 10 bases left between them. The CDR3 loop is CASSLVGSGSGNTIYF. In DNA form, the CDR3 reads TGTGCCAGCAGCTTAGTGGGGTCAGGCTCTGGAAACACCATATATTTT.

This clonotype was seen many times. The CDR3 reads CASSPGTGGETQYF. CDR3 DNA: TGTGCCAGCTCACCGGGTACCGGAGGAGAGACCCAGTACTTC. V is TRBV18 and J is TRBJ2-5; a possible D gene is TRBD2 (5 bases). With 3 bases removed from V and 4 bases from J, the gap between germline ends came to 12 bases. CDR1 is KGHSH, CDR2 LQKENI, per germline. The length of the CDR3 is 14 residues.

The chain links TRBV20-1 to TRBJ2-2; 7 positions agree with TRBD1. The CDR3 loop spans 16 amino acids. V shed 1 base and J 0 bases; nucleotides not matched to a gene: 5. In germline, CDR1 is DFQATT, CDR2 SNEGSKA (reference sequence). The DNA of the CDR3 is TGCAGTGCTAGAGTCCCCGGACAGGCGAACACCGGGGAGCTGTTTTTT. Amino acid sequence: CSARVPGQANTGELFF.

This clonotype was observed a handful of times. The V and J genes are TRBV6-2 or TRBV6-3 and TRBJ2-3; 7 bases are a match to TRBD2. With 2 bases clipped from V and 4 bases from J, the junction kept 3 bases outside the gene matches. Germline lookup yields CDR1 MNHEY and CDR2 SVGEGT. CDR3 length equals 14 residues. The CDR3 nucleotides read TGTGCCAGCAGTTACGCAGCGGGGTCAGATACGCAGTATTTT. It yields the protein CASSYAAGSDTQYF.

This clonotype was seen a few times. The chain uses TRBV6-1 and TRBJ2-5; the D gene is possibly TRBD1 (5 bases). This CDR3 comprises 14 residues. The ends were cut back, 6 bases at V and 1 base at J, with 12 bases in the middle. CDR1 MNHNS and CDR2 SASEGT come from the germline V gene. CDR3 residues: CASRPRTIQETQYF. The DNA of the CDR3 is TGTGCCAGCAGGCCAAGGACAATCCAAGAGACCCAGTACTTC.

This chain joins TRBV2 and TRBJ2-1, with a tentative D call TRBD2 (5 bases). Germline CDR1 and CDR2: SNHLY and FYNNEI. Trimming stripped 6 bases from V and 6 bases from J, with 18 bases between. The CDR3 runs 15 residues. The CDR3 region has the DNA TGTGCCAGCAGCGGGATGGGCGGAAGAGGCAATGAGCAGTTCTTC. Residues: CASSGMGGRGNEQFF.